This T cell receptor beta chain was recovered during a study of vaccination effects on CD4 cells after COVID-19. This clone was seen a single time. Its specificity is not known. This CDR3 spans 14 amino acids. Germline CDR1 is MNHNS and CDR2 is SASEGT. Trimming removed 4 bases from V and 12 bases from J, with 16 bases in between. The table came from immunoSEQ multiplex PCR; TCRdb's copy has only in-frame clones and leaves some out. This sample has 50,000 to 60,000 clones, with under 70% found just once. Points from the study as a whole: Limitations: small convalescent group and missing early post-infection timepoints. Only 1 of 255 vaccine-induced clones from healthy vaccinees cross-reacted with common cold coronaviruses.

Peptide-pool stimulation followed by sequencing identified expanded antigen-specific CD4+ clonotypes in the ViraFEST assay. At the end of roughly 9 days of culture, CD4+ T cells were isolated. Each vaccine recipient was nucleocapsid antibody negative and had no prior SARS-CoV-2 infection. The authors exchanged half the medium for IL-2 medium on days 3 and 7. This specimen consisted of CD4+ T cells from PBMCs cultured with SARS-CoV-2 spike peptides, obtained before COVID-19 vaccination. The TCR originated in a human donor who received a COVID-19 vaccine. The chain is built from TRBV6-1 and TRBJ1-6; D call uncertain. CDR3 bases: TGTGCCAGCAGTGCTCCACACGAAGCAGTACCCCTCCACTTT. Residues: CASSAPHEAVPLHF.